The text below deals with one TCR beta chain. Its antigen is not known. The data derive from a study of CD8 T cells in ankylosing spondylitis. General study results and limits: Disease-linked clones had a CD8+ phenotype and relatively low frequency in peripheral blood. From matched ankylosing spondylitis synovial fluid, disease-linked clones were reportedly recovered at significantly enriched levels. For ankylosing spondylitis blood, a TCR beta motif of under 10 highly homologous variants appeared characteristic.

This CDR3 is 14 amino acids long. Trimming at V came to 2 bases and at J to 2 bases, leaving 3 bases not matched to a gene. CDR1 is ENHRY, CDR2 SYGVKD, per germline. Each TCR beta library was made by quantitative 5'-RACE that incorporated molecular barcodes. MiXCR, run by TCRdb on the 5' RACE reads, gives a single entry per CDR3 protein. The sample shows about 540,000 distinct CDR3 sequences, approximately 11% of them seen only once. The rearrangement joins TRBV10-3 to TRBJ2-7; TRBD1 matches at 7 bases. The sequenced sample was blood, either unsorted or a sorted T cell fraction (not recorded which). The sequence was obtained from a male donor with ankylosing spondylitis. Written as DNA, the CDR3 is TGTGCCATCAGTGAGACGACAGGGCCCTACGAGCAGTACTTC. As protein: CAISETTGPYEQYF.